The clone carrying this T cell receptor (beta chain) was observed at least ten times. V dropped 3 bases and J dropped 2 bases, with 20 bases sitting between them. CDR3 length: 17 amino acids. Per germline, CDR1 SGHRS and CDR2 YFSETQ. Each CDR3 protein is one row after TCRdb ran MiXCR on the 5' RACE reads. Counted here are 280,000 or so distinct CDR3 sequences, approximately 8% occurring once; the ten biggest clones make up 3% to 3.5%. This sample is drawn from a study of T cells after yellow fever vaccination. The clonotype was recovered from a man aged 18 to 29 who received the YFV17D yellow fever vaccine. This rearrangement joins TRBV5-1 to TRBJ2-5; D is ambiguous. Material: CD4+ T cells sorted from PBMCs, obtained 5 days after the yellow fever booster vaccination. The CDR3 protein is CASSSRPAEGYQETQYF. The CDR3 coding sequence is TGCGCCAGCAGCTCCCGGCCCGCGGAAGGATATCAAGAGACCCAGTACTTC.